Below are 32 T cell receptor beta chains sequenced from a single sample in a study of CD8 T cells in Susac syndrome. With random hexamers, roughly 0.45 to 1 ug RNA was reverse transcribed. TCRdb passed the immunoSEQ multiplex PCR reads through MiXCR, listing each CDR3 protein once. The table has under 150,000 distinct CDR3 sequences, 80% seen once. Material: CD8+ T cells from PBMCs. The source is a human donor with multiple sclerosis.

The chain joins TRBV6-5 to TRBJ2-3, with TRBD2 identical over 8 bases. The CDR3 covers 16 residues. The V gene's germline CDR1 is MNHEY and CDR2 SVGAGI. V lost 4 bases and J lost 0; bases outside the gene matches: 6. Written as DNA, the CDR3 is TGTGCCAGCAGTTTTACGACTAGCGTGAGCACAGATACGCAGTATTTT. Translated, it gives CASSFTTSVSTDTQYF.

The V and J genes are TRBV16 and TRBJ1-4; possibly TRBD1 for D (5 bases). There are 16 residues in the CDR3. Germline CDR1 reads KGHSY; CDR2 reads FQNENV. V lost 0 bases to trimming and J lost 7 bases, with 15 bases between them. CDR3 loop: CASSQSVPGFIEKLFF. The DNA of the CDR3 is TGTGCCAGCAGCCAATCGGTGCCAGGGTTTATTGAAAAACTGTTTTTT.

This clonotype was recorded a few times. This sequence joins TRBV5-5 and TRBJ1-4; perhaps TRBD1 as D (5 bases). The CDR3 length is 14 residues. CDR1 is SGHKS, CDR2 YYEKEE, per germline (reference sequence). Trimming stripped 4 bases from V and 6 bases from J, with 13 bases between. CDR3 nucleotide sequence: TGTGCCAGCAGCCTACAGGAGCTAGATGAAAAACTGTTTTTT. Protein sequence: CASSLQELDEKLFF.

This clonotype turned up a few times. The chain links TRBV9 to TRBJ2-7; TRBD2 matches at 7 bases. Germline lookup yields CDR1 SGDLS and CDR2 YYNGEE. The V gene end was trimmed by 7 bases and the J gene end by 0 bases; junction bases not matched to a gene: 4. The CDR3 loop spans 13 amino acids. In nucleotides, the CDR3 is TGTGCCAGCGAGGCGGGGGACTCCTACGAGCAGTACTTC. Translating gives CASEAGDSYEQYF.

V is TRBV6-2 or TRBV6-3 and J is TRBJ2-7; D call uncertain. Deletions cut 3 bases from V and 3 bases from J, with 9 bases between. The CDR3 extends over 13 amino acids. Germline loops: CDR1 MNHEY, CDR2 SVGEGT. DNA for the CDR3: TGTGCCAGCAGTTATAACGGCCTCTACGAGCAGTACTTC. This gives the protein CASSYNGLYEQYF.

The chain combines TRBV4-1 with TRBJ2-7; no reliable D call. In germline, CDR1 is MGHRA, CDR2 YSYEKL. CDR3 length equals 16 residues. V gave up 0 bases and J gave up 0 bases, with 12 bases separating them. CDR3 region: CASSQDSAESSYEQYF. The CDR3 DNA sequence: TGCGCCAGCAGCCAAGATTCGGCAGAAAGCTCCTACGAGCAGTACTTC.

J is TRBJ2-1 and V is TRBV13; TRBD2 is a possible D gene (6 bases). Per germline, CDR1 PRHDT and CDR2 FYEKMQ (reference sequence). Between the trimmed V and J ends, which lost 5 bases and 5 bases, there was a span of 16 bases. CDR3 length equals 15 residues. In nucleotides, the CDR3 is TGTGCCAGCAGCCCCACTAGCAGCCGCCACAATGAGCAGTTCTTC. Translated, it gives CASSPTSSRHNEQFF.

This chain joins TRBV6-1 and TRBJ2-7; no clear D. Trimming pared 2 bases from V and 2 bases from J, leaving 7 bases between. CDR1 MNHNS and CDR2 SASEGT come from the germline V gene. This CDR3 region has 13 residues. The CDR3, as DNA: TGTGCCAGCAGTGAATCTCGGACCTACGAGCAGTACGTC. Its protein is CASSESRTYEQYV.

This chain uses TRBV4-1 with TRBJ2-6; no reliable D call. Germline V gives CDR1 MGHRA, CDR2 YSYEKL. The CDR3 sequence is 14 residues long. The V gene lost 6 bases and the J gene lost 3 bases, with 9 bases spanning the gap. The CDR3 loop is CASSPSLGANVLTF. CDR3 DNA sequence: TGCGCCAGCAGTCCCTCACTTGGGGCCAACGTCCTGACTTTC.

The chain employs TRBV10-3 and TRBJ2-1, with 8 nucleotides matching TRBD2. V shed 2 bases and J 9 bases; nucleotides not matched to a gene: 6. This CDR3 spans 14 amino acids. The germline gives CDR1 ENHRY, CDR2 SYGVKD. DNA of the CDR3: TGTGCCATCAGTGAGGTGGGACTAGTAATTGAGCAGTTCTTC. Residues: CAISEVGLVIEQFF.

The sample holds a few counts of this clonotype. The chain is built from TRBV6-1 and TRBJ1-2; D ambiguous. Germline values: CDR1 MNHNS, CDR2 SASEGT. The CDR3 sequence is 15 residues long. Between the trimmed V and J ends, which lost 5 bases and 7 bases, there was a span of 20 bases. CDR3 residues: CASSPRTDGLSGYTF. CDR3 sequence (DNA): TGTGCCAGCAGTCCCCGGACGGACGGCCTCAGTGGCTACACCTTC.

The chain uses TRBV4-1 and TRBJ2-1, with 7 nucleotides matching TRBD2. The CDR3 runs 13 residues. V trimming: 4 bases; J trimming: 9 bases; junction bases outside the gene matches: 6. The germline V gene has CDR1 MGHRA and CDR2 YSYEKL. This chain's CDR3 is CASSLKTSSEQFF. CDR3 nucleotides: TGCGCCAGCAGCCTAAAGACTAGCAGTGAGCAGTTCTTC.

V usage is TRBV20-1 and J usage is TRBJ2-5; D may match TRBD1 or TRBD2 (6 bases each). The CDR3 runs to 13 residues. V dropped 2 bases and J dropped 9 bases, with 16 bases sitting between them. From germline, CDR1 is DFQATT and CDR2 SNEGSKA (reference sequence). The CDR3 protein is CSARSGDFGAQYF. CDR3 sequence (DNA): TGCAGTGCTAGATCAGGGGACTTTGGGGCCCAGTACTTC.

This chain connects TRBV28 to TRBJ1-4; D is ambiguous. Germline assignment: CDR1 MDHEN and CDR2 SYDVKM. V shed 7 bases and J shed 7 bases, with 13 bases lying between them. This CDR3 region has 13 residues. In DNA form, the CDR3 reads TGTGCCAGCACCGGGCCCTGGGGTGAAAAACTGTTTTTT. Translated, it gives CASTGPWGEKLFF.

V is TRBV7-9 and J is TRBJ2-1; D is unclear. CDR1 SEHNR and CDR2 FQNEAQ come from the germline V gene (reference sequence). V lost 7 bases and J 6 bases, leaving 13 bases between the germline ends. CDR3 length equals 13 residues. The CDR3 region is CASTPPQVNEQFF. Written as DNA, the CDR3 is TGTGCCAGCACCCCCCCCCAAGTCAATGAGCAGTTCTTC.

V and J are TRBV5-1 and TRBJ2-7, with a possible D match to TRBD1 (5 bases). Trimming removed 0 bases from V and 0 bases from J, with 10 bases in between. CDR3 length: 15 residues. Germline CDR1 reads SGHRS; CDR2 reads YFSETQ. CDR3 region: CASSLEPTVSYEQYF. Here the CDR3 DNA reads TGCGCCAGCAGCTTGGAACCGACAGTCTCCTACGAGCAGTACTTC.

This chain links TRBV6-5 with TRBJ2-1; D may be TRBD2 (6 bases). The CDR3 consists of 16 residues. The germline CDR1 and CDR2 sequences are MNHEY and SVGAGI. The germline V and J ends were trimmed by 4 bases and 3 bases, with 16 bases remaining between them. CDR3 amino acids: CASSSLEGLRYNEQFF. The DNA of the CDR3 is TGTGCCAGCAGTTCTCTGGAGGGCCTGCGCTACAATGAGCAGTTCTTC.

The V call is TRBV12-3 or TRBV12-4, the J call TRBJ2-3, with D unresolved. CDR3 length equals 15 residues. V lost 1 base and J lost 2, with 10 bases in between. The CDR3 DNA follows: TGTGCCAGCAGTTTAGGGGGTGAGATCACAGATACGCAGTATTTT. Its translation: CASSLGGEITDTQYF.

This clonotype has a handful of counts. The rearrangement joins TRBV11-2 to TRBJ2-5; D may be TRBD1 (6 bases). CDR1 is SGHAT, CDR2 FQNNGV, per germline. The CDR3 totals 16 residues. V was trimmed by 5 bases and J by 1 base, leaving 17 bases between them. CDR3 in amino acids: CASSPDRNRPQETQYF. CDR3 in DNA: TGTGCCAGCAGCCCCGACAGGAACCGGCCCCAAGAGACCCAGTACTTC.

This clonotype has a handful of counts. The J gene is TRBJ1-3, the V gene TRBV7-2, with a weak D call TRBD1 (6 bases). This CDR3 region has 12 residues. In germline, CDR1 is SGHTA, CDR2 FQGNSA. V gave up 8 bases and J gave up 7 bases, with 12 bases separating them. CDR3 region: CASSRGGNTIYF. In DNA, the CDR3 is TGTGCCAGCTCCAGGGGTGGTAACACCATATATTTT. The variable domain in full, completed from reference TRBV7-2 and TRBJ1-3, reads GAGVSQSPSNKVTEKGKDVELRCDPISGHTALYWYRQSLGQGLEFLIYFQGNSAPDKSGLPSDRFSAERTGGSVSTLTIQRTQQEDSAVYLCASSRGGNTIYFGEGSWLTVV.

This clonotype was found once. The CDR3 region has the DNA TGCGCCAGCAGCTCTCGGACAGGGGGAATCTACGAGCAGTACTTC. Amino acid sequence: CASSSRTGGIYEQYF. The chain has TRBV4-1 and TRBJ2-7; TRBD1 matches 10 bases. V lost 5 bases and J lost 3; bases outside the gene matches: 7. The CDR3 has 15 residues. Looked up from germline, CDR1 is MGHRA and CDR2 is YSYEKL.

The rearrangement joins TRBV27 to TRBJ2-5, with 9 bases that match TRBD2. This CDR3 is built from 17 residues. Germline V CDR1 and CDR2: MNHEY, SMNVEV (reference sequence). Unmatched junction bases numbered 16, after V lost 6 bases and J lost 5 bases. CDR3 region: CASSLPWREGPPETQYF. The CDR3 DNA sequence: TGTGCCAGCAGCCTACCCTGGCGGGAGGGCCCCCCGGAGACCCAGTACTTC.

J is TRBJ2-5 and V is TRBV20-1, with TRBD2 matching over 13 bases. This CDR3 contains 17 residues. CDR1 and CDR2 (germline): DFQATT, SNEGSKA (reference sequence). The V gene end was trimmed by 5 bases and the J gene end by 4 bases; junction bases not matched to a gene: 13. CDR3 nucleotides: TGCAGTGCTTCAAGAGGACTAGCGGGAGAGGAGGGAGAGACCCAGTACTTC. Residues: CSASRGLAGEEGETQYF.

The V gene is TRBV9, the J gene TRBJ2-1; no definite D call. V lost 0 bases to trimming and J lost 5 bases, with 6 bases between them. Germline CDR1 SGDLS, CDR2 YYNGEE. The CDR3 consists of 13 residues. The CDR3: CASSVDMNNEQFF. The DNA of the CDR3 is TGTGCCAGCAGCGTAGATATGAACAATGAGCAGTTCTTC.

In DNA, the CDR3 is TGCGCCAGCAGCCACTGGATGAACACTGAAGCTTTCTTT. Amino acid sequence: CASSHWMNTEAFF. The V and J genes are TRBV4-1 and TRBJ1-1; D unresolved. The germline CDR1 and CDR2 sequences are MGHRA and YSYEKL. The CDR3 is 13 amino acids. V lost 3 bases and J lost 0, with 5 bases in between.

CDR3 in DNA: TGTGCCAGTAGTATGGCTTATAACACTGAAGCTTTCTTT. Translated: CASSMAYNTEAFF. The chain is built from TRBV19 and TRBJ1-1; D gene unclear. V lost 3 bases to trimming and J lost 2 bases, with 7 bases between them. The CDR3 runs 13 residues. Per germline, CDR1 LNHDA and CDR2 SQIVND (reference sequence). Drawing the rest from reference TRBV19 and TRBJ1-1, the complete variable domain is DGGITQSPKYLFRKEGQNVTLSCEQNLNHDAMYWYRQDPGQGLRLIYYSQIVNDFQKGDIAEGYSVSREKKESFPLTVTSAQKNPTAFYLCASSMAYNTEAFFGQGTRLTVV.

This clonotype has a handful of counts. The V call is TRBV5-4, the J call TRBJ2-5; TRBD1 is a possible D gene (5 bases). Germline CDR1 SGHNT, CDR2 YYREEE (reference sequence). The CDR3 runs to 15 residues. V lost 0 bases, J lost 5 bases, and 14 bases lay in between. This CDR3 reads CASSLGLSGIETQYF. The CDR3 DNA reads as TGTGCCAGCAGCTTGGGATTGTCAGGGATCGAGACCCAGTACTTC.

This chain links TRBV13 with TRBJ2-6; the D is unclear. Germline CDR1 reads PRHDT; CDR2 reads FYEKMQ (reference sequence). The CDR3 covers 17 residues. Trimming removed 5 bases at V and 0 bases at J, with 14 bases between. Here the CDR3 reads CASSPLSEHSGANVLTF. The CDR3 DNA reads TGTGCCAGCAGCCCCCTTTCCGAACACTCTGGGGCCAACGTCCTGACTTTC.

V and J are TRBV5-4 and TRBJ2-3, with D hard to call. CDR3 length: 12 amino acids. V lost 10 bases to trimming and J lost 3 bases, with 12 bases between them. CDR1 and CDR2 (germline): SGHNT, YYREEE (reference sequence). CDR3 DNA sequence: TGTGCCTTTTCCTCCGTTACAGATACGCAGTATTTT. Translating gives CAFSSVTDTQYF.

The chain couples TRBV9 to TRBJ1-3, with TRBD1 as a possible D gene (6 bases). The CDR3 is 13 amino acids. Trimming removed 5 bases from V and 9 bases from J, with 15 bases in between. Germline CDR1 and CDR2: SGDLS and YYNGEE. CDR3 coding DNA: TGTGCCAGCAGGGGAGACGGACAGTTCACCATATATTTT. Translated, it gives CASRGDGQFTIYF.

The genes are TRBV2 and TRBJ2-2; D gene uncertain. Germline values: CDR1 SNHLY, CDR2 FYNNEI. CDR3 length: 17 residues. Trimming removed 7 bases from V and 4 bases from J, with 22 bases in between. The CDR3 is CASNVRQPTTITGELFF. The CDR3 DNA follows: TGTGCCAGCAATGTCAGGCAACCGACCACCATCACCGGGGAGCTGTTTTTT.

The V call is TRBV4-3, the J call TRBJ2-3, with TRBD1 as a possible D gene (5 bases). The CDR3 extends over 16 amino acids. V lost 3 bases, J lost 2 bases, and 15 bases lay in between. Germline CDR1 LGHNA, CDR2 YSLEER. The CDR3 protein is CASSQEDSFSTDTQYF. CDR3 nucleotide sequence: TGCGCCAGCAGCCAGGAAGACAGTTTTTCCACAGATACGCAGTATTTT.